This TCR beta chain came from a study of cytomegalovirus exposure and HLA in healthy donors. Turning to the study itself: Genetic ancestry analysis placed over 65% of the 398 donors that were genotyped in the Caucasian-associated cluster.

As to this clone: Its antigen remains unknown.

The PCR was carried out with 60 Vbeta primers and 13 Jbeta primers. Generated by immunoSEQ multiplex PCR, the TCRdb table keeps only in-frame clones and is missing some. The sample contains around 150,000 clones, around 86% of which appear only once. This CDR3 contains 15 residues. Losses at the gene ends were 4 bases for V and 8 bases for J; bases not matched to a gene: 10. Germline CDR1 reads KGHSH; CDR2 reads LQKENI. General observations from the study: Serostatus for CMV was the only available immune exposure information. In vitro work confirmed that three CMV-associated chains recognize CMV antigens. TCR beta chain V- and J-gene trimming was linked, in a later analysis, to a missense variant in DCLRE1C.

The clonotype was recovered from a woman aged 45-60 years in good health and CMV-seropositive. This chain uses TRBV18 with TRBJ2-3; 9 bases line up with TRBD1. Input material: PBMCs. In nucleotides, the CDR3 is TGTGCCAGCTCACGTGAACTCAGACAGGGGGGTACGCAGTATTTT. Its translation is CASSRELRQGGTQYF.